This TCR beta chain stems from a study of T cells in Graves' hyperthyroidism and ophthalmopathy. About the study: Upon initial diagnosis and before any treatment, peripheral blood was collected.

Isolation of PBMCs was performed on around 9.7 ml fresh peripheral blood. Using RNA transcripts as the source, TCR beta CDR3 regions were amplified. A first-round RT-PCR of the TCR CDR3 used the HTBI primer set. TCRdb fed the multiplex PCR reads into MiXCR, producing one record per CDR3 protein. This table holds about 400,000 distinct CDR3 sequences, 14% found once. The V end lost 5 bases, the J end lost 4 bases, and 14 bases lay between the germline ends. Germline lookup yields CDR1 GTSNPN and CDR2 SVGIG (reference sequence). This CDR3 is built from 13 residues. This TCR derives from a woman in her thirties with Graves' ophthalmopathy. What was sequenced was blood. The chain has TRBV30 and TRBJ2-5; possible D gene TRBD1, 6 bases. The CDR3: CAWDLGTSETQYF. CDR3 coding DNA: TGTGCCTGGGACCTAGGGACATCAGAGACCCAGTACTTC.